This T cell receptor beta chain comes out of a study of shared clonotypes between healthy human individuals (dated by TCRdb to the early 2020s). For context, the study as a whole: A couple of women and a few men aged 18 to 49 years were included in the cohort. To estimate repertoire size and how much clonotype sharing occurs between individuals, the study deeply sequenced the blood TCR repertoires of several healthy adults. Per donor, three plates each were used for CD4 naive and CD4 memory, two for CD8 naive, and one for CD8 memory. Per donor, leukapheresis produced somewhere between about 0.94 and 9.5 billion PBMCs. Different laboratories and diverse techniques were used to prepare libraries and sequence TCR repertoires, to increase sequencing depth and limit assay-specific biases. Overall study outcomes, separate from this receptor: Estimated clonotype richness was generally larger for naive than for memory subsets. The genetic and exposure-history diversity represented was limited by the small number of donors. Pairwise subsampling indicated that sequencing depth was expected to affect the degree of clonotype sharing among donors. Higher generation probabilities were observed for clonotypes shared by all four sorted-subset donors than for non-shared clonotypes. Only blood was sampled, and tissue TCR repertoires likely differ from those in blood. Even with the large sequencing depth, rarefaction of the sorted-subset datasets indicated that sequencing was incomplete. Across a few donors, approximately 4.6% of naive CD4, roughly 3.3% of naive CD8, roughly 2.3% of memory CD4, and roughly 0.4% of memory CD8 clonotypes were shared.

The donors were healthy, HIV-negative adults with no recently reported acute infections or vaccinations. Every donor was a Caucasian adult living in Nashville, Tennessee, USA. CD4+ T cells were enriched by magnetic negative selection, after which naive cells were positively selected on CD45RA and the negative fraction was taken as the memory subset. Blood was obtained by leukapheresis, after which PBMCs were separated by Ficoll-Histopaque density gradient centrifugation and cryopreserved in liquid nitrogen vapor phase. Analytical flow cytometry was used to check the purity and quantity of each magnetically sorted T cell population. From each sorted fraction, genomic DNA was isolated and quantified by UV absorbance on a Nanodrop 2000c. Cut back by 0 bases and 6 bases, the V and J ends lie 10 bases apart. From the cysteine through the phenylalanine, the CDR3 covers 15 amino acids. Left in the record is the CDR3 DNA by itself, 45 bases read in frame from the first base. The CDR1 and CDR2 encoded by the germline V gene are SGDLS and YYNGEE.

Using the deep immunoSEQ assay, TCR CDR3 regions were amplified from genomic DNA by multiplex PCR. Extracted genomic DNA from each cell subset was spread evenly across all wells of several immunoSEQ 96-well plates, with each plate serving as a replicate. For sorted subsets, 200 to 250 ng of genomic DNA, equivalent to about 30,000 T cell genomes, went into each replicate PCR. The purified libraries were quantified using a Qubit 3.0 fluorometer, sized with a Bioanalyzer 2100, and then quantified again using the KAPA Library Quantification kit. Every immunoSEQ 96-well plate was sequenced on a dedicated single-read 150-cycle Illumina NextSeq 550 flow cell. The paper's data handling went like this. The immunoSEQ output contained only junctional sequences without quality scores, so filtering could not match that applied to full-length reads. To assign V/J genes and CDR3, sequences were annotated against IMGT germline references using PyIR, a Python wrapper for IgBLAST v1.9. Any read was removed if the V/J assignment was weak (E-value above 1e-6), the CDR3 was missing, or the read contained stop codons, out-of-frame junctions, or ambiguous translated residues. V3J clonotypes were defined by identical inferred V gene, J gene, and CDR3 amino acid sequence. To compute the percentage overlap between repertoires, the number of shared unique clonotypes was divided by the size of the smaller repertoire. Richness of each repertoire was evaluated using RTK rarefaction, the Chao1 estimator, and Recon v2.1 estimates of unobserved clonotypes. OLGA was used to compute generation probabilities for all TCRbeta clonotypes that the gDNA method yielded from a handful of donors. TCRdb stores this immuneACCESS table with in-frame sequences only. Part of the clones is absent; in the studies checked, under half of the shortfall reflects unresolved V genes, and no reason is known for the rest. V and J calls plus clone size are reproduced from that table; the DNA served to infer D and trimming. In all, the sample holds nearly 1 million clones, and roughly 72% of those were seen once. The leading ten clones occupy about 1.5% of the sample.

Comments on this clone: This receptor's antigen is unknown. One base away there is no much larger clone; base qualities are not given.

The V and J segments used are TRBV9 and TRBJ1-6; no D gene call is confident. The specimen sequenced was memory CD4+ T cells sorted from blood. The sample's cell subset or site label is to be understood as: CD45RA-negative fraction. The sequence was obtained from a young man in good health. The sequenced DNA: TGTGCCAGCAGCGTAGGGGTAACCAGTAATTCACCCCTCCACTTT. Its amino acids are CASSVGVTSNSPLHF.